Below, 15 T cell receptor beta chains from the same sample are listed, as sequenced in a study of T cells after posttransplantation cyclophosphamide. A marrow graft followed busulfan-fludarabine conditioning, with cyclophosphamide on days +3 and +4. Profiling relied on immunoSEQ multiplex PCR, and the TCRdb table lists in-frame clones only, not all of them. Captured here are approximately 1,800 clones, none seen once; the top ten comprise more than 13%. The starting material was PBMCs, obtained around 35 days after allogeneic stem cell transplant with posttransplant cyclophosphamide. The receptor source for this set is a female patient over 55 who received an allogeneic stem cell transplant from a related donor and was CMV-positive. Part of the T cell pool may stem from the graft donor.

By frequency in the sample, this clone is medium-sized. The gene calls are TRBV10-3 and TRBJ1-1; no firm D call. This CDR3 is 14 amino acids long. The ends were cut back, 7 bases at V and 0 bases at J, with 12 bases in the middle. Germline loops: CDR1 ENHRY, CDR2 SYGVKD. CDR3 in DNA: TGTGCCATCACCGAGAGGTATCTGAACACTGAAGCTTTCTTT. Residues: CAITERYLNTEAFF.

This clone was seen many times. The chain is built from TRBV5-6 and TRBJ2-5; D may be TRBD1 (5 bases). This CDR3 is built from 13 residues. V gave up 0 bases and J gave up 5 bases, with 8 bases separating them. Germline V gene lookup returns CDR1 SGHDT and CDR2 YYEEEE. The CDR3 reads CASSLVTGETQYF. As DNA, the CDR3 is TGTGCCAGCAGCTTGGTTACAGGCGAGACCCAGTACTTC. The variable domain in full, with the rest retrieved from reference TRBV5-6 and TRBJ2-5, is DAGVTQSPTHLIKTRGQQVTLRCSPKSGHDTVSWYQQALGQGPQFIFQYYEEEERQRGNFPDRFSGHQFPNYSSELNVNALLLGDSALYLCASSLVTGETQYFGPGTRLLVL.

This clone was seen many times. The chain combines TRBV6-1 with TRBJ1-2; D is possibly TRBD1 (6 bases). V was pared by 3 bases and J by 8 bases, with 13 bases between. The germline V gene has CDR1 MNHNS and CDR2 SASEGT. This CDR3 spans 13 amino acids. The CDR3 loop reads CASSDRGREGYTF. CDR3 DNA sequence: TGTGCCAGCAGTGACAGGGGACGTGAGGGCTACACCTTC.

Many counts were recorded for this clone. The chain combines TRBV6-1 with TRBJ2-7; D perhaps matches TRBD1 (5 bases). The germline gives CDR1 MNHNS, CDR2 SASEGT. This CDR3 contains 11 residues. Deletions cut 6 bases from V and 6 bases from J, with 9 bases between. The chain's CDR3 is CASSPGREQYF. The CDR3 nucleotides are TGTGCCAGCAGCCCAGGGCGCGAGCAGTACTTC.

This clone has ten or more counts. This chain links TRBV12-3 or TRBV12-4 with TRBJ2-7; D unclear. The CDR3 has 13 residues. Trimming pared 7 bases from V and 3 bases from J, leaving 13 bases between. In nucleotides, the CDR3 is TGTGCCAGCACCCTGACTCCCGACTACGAGCAGTACTTC. Amino acids: CASTLTPDYEQYF.

This clone is categorized as large. The V gene is TRBV12-3 or TRBV12-4, the J gene TRBJ1-2, with D perhaps TRBD1 (6 bases). Trimming pared 7 bases from V and 8 bases from J, leaving 14 bases between. The CDR3 runs 12 residues. CDR3 coding DNA: TGTGCCAGCACCATAGGGGGATACGGCTACACCTTC. Protein: CASTIGGYGYTF.

In this sample, this clone turned up many times. This chain uses TRBV6-1 with TRBJ1-1; no clear D. The CDR3 runs to 14 residues. Per germline, CDR1 MNHNS and CDR2 SASEGT. V lost 6 bases to trimming and J lost 1 base, with 12 bases between them. The CDR3 DNA reads TGTGCCAGCAGCCCTGGACTGACGAACACTGAAGCTTTCTTT. Translating it yields CASSPGLTNTEAFF.

In this sample, this clone turned up many times. The chain links TRBV28 to TRBJ2-2; D possibly corresponds to TRBD1 (5 bases). The length of the CDR3 is 15 residues. Trimming pared 3 bases from V and 5 bases from J, leaving 13 bases between. CDR1 is MDHEN and CDR2 is SYDVKM in the germline V gene. CDR3 sequence: CASSFSQGLTGELFF. The CDR3 bases are TGTGCCAGCAGTTTTAGCCAGGGTTTGACCGGGGAGCTGTTTTTT.

This clone has only a few counts. The chain employs TRBV5-6 and TRBJ1-6; tentative D call: TRBD1 (5 bases). Trimming pared 1 base from V and 8 bases from J, leaving 13 bases between. The CDR3 has 15 amino acids. Germline CDR1 SGHDT, CDR2 YYEEEE. The CDR3 is CASSLWTPGDSPLHF. The DNA for the CDR3 is TGTGCCAGCAGCTTGTGGACACCGGGAGATTCACCCCTCCACTTT.

This clone was seen more than once but under ten times. The V and J genes are TRBV11-2 and TRBJ2-5; unclear D gene. The CDR3 has 13 amino acids. Trimming took off 5 bases at V and 3 bases at J, with 10 bases between the two ends. Germline V gene data show CDR1 as SGHAT and CDR2 as FQNNGV. The CDR3 spells CASSIRREETQYF. The CDR3 DNA is TGTGCCAGCAGCATACGTCGGGAAGAGACCCAGTACTTC. The full variable domain, completed using reference TRBV11-2 and TRBJ2-5, is EAGVAQSPRYKIIEKRQSVAFWCNPISGHATLYWYQQILGQGPKLLIQFQNNGVVDDSQLPKDRFSAERLKGVDSTLKIQPAKLEDSAVYLCASSIRREETQYFGPGTRLLVL.

This clone was picked up many times. The chain employs TRBV27 and TRBJ2-7, with 7 bases identical to TRBD1. Trimming cost V 3 bases and J 4 bases; bases outside gene matches: 12. This CDR3 region has 16 residues. Germline V gene data show CDR1 as MNHEY and CDR2 as SMNVEV (reference sequence). As DNA, the CDR3 is TGTGCCAGCAGTTTGGGCCTGACAGGGACAGCTTACGAGCAGTACTTC. Translated, it gives CASSLGLTGTAYEQYF.

In its sample, this clone is medium-sized (0.01 to 0.1%). The chain couples TRBV6-2 or TRBV6-3 to TRBJ2-2; 9 bases align to TRBD2. The length of the CDR3 is 14 residues. Trimming cost V 9 bases and J 9 bases; bases outside gene matches: 11. Germline values: CDR1 MNHEY, CDR2 SVGEGT. CDR3 protein: CASSAGGKVRELFF. The CDR3 DNA reads TGTGCCAGTTCAGCGGGGGGCAAGGTCAGGGAGCTGTTTTTT.

By sample share, this clone is medium-sized. The chain employs TRBV19 and TRBJ1-2; no reliable D call. The germline CDR1 and CDR2 sequences are LNHDA and SQIVND (reference sequence). V was cut by 9 bases and J by 11 bases, with 7 bases left in between. This CDR3 region has 8 residues. The CDR3 is CARTVYTF. The CDR3 bases are TGTGCCAGAACGGTTTACACCTTC. Full variable domain (missing parts from reference TRBV19 and TRBJ1-2): DGGITQSPKYLFRKEGQNVTLSCEQNLNHDAMYWYRQDPGQGLRLIYYSQIVNDFQKGDIAEGYSVSREKKESFPLTVTSAQKNPTAFYLCARTVYTFGSGTRLTVV.

The table lists this clone with many counts. V gene TRBV15 combines with J gene TRBJ2-2; TRBD2 might be the D (6 bases). CDR1 and CDR2 from the germline V gene are LNHNV and YYDKDF (reference sequence). Trimming took 3 bases from V and 4 from J, leaving 15 bases between them. This CDR3 comprises 16 residues. CDR3 nucleotides: TGTGCCACCAGCAGCACCGGGACTGGAGTCACCGGGGAGCTGTTTTTT. Translating gives CATSSTGTGVTGELFF.

This clone was seen at least ten times. The chain couples TRBV6-1 to TRBJ1-1, with 8 bases that match TRBD1. Trimming cost V 6 bases and J 4 bases; bases outside gene matches: 7. CDR1 MNHNS and CDR2 SASEGT come from the germline V gene. The CDR3 is made up of 14 amino acids. CDR3 DNA: TGTGCCAGCAGAGTACAGGGGGTCGGCACTGAAGCTTTCTTT. It codes for CASRVQGVGTEAFF.